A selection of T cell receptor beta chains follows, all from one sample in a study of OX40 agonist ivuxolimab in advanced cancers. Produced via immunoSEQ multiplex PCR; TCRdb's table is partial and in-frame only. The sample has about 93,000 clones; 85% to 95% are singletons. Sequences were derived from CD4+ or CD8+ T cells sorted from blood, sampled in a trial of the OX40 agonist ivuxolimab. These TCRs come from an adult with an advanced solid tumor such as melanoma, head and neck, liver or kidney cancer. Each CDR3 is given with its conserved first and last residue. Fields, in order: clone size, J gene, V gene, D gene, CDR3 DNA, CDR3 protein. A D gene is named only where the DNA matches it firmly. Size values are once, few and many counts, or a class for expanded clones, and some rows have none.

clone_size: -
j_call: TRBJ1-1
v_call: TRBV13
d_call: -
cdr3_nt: TGTGCCAGCAGCTCCCCCGAGGACAGAATTGAAGCTTTCTTT
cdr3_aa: CASSSPEDRIEAFF

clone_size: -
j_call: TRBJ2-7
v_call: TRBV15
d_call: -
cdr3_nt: TGTGCCACCGGTGCGGGCTCCTACGAGCAGTACTTC
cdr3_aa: CATGAGSYEQYF

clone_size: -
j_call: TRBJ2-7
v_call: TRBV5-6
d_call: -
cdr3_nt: TGTGCCAGCAGCTCTACCTACGAGCAGTACTTC
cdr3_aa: CASSSTYEQYF

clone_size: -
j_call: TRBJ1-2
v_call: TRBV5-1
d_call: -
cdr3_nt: TGCGCCAGCAGCTCCCTCCCGGACGGTTACTATGGCTACACCTTC
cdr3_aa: CASSSLPDGYYGYTF

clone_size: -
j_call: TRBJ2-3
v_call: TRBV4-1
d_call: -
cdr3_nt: TGCGCCAGCAGCCAAGAACCGGGTTCCGATACGCAGTATTTT
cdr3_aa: CASSQEPGSDTQYF

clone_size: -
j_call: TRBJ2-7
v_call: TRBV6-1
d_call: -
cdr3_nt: TGTGCCAGCAGTGAAGCGCCCAGGGTAAGGTCCGAGCAGTACTTC
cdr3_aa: CASSEAPRVRSEQYF

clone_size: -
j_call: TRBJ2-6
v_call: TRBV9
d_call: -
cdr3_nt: TGTGCCAGCAGCGCTCGCTCTGGGGCCAACGTCCTGACTTTC
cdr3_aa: CASSARSGANVLTF

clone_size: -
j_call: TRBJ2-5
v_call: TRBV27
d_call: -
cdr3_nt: TGTGCCAGCAGTCCTCTCCACAGGGCCGGTGGGGAGACCCAGTACTTC
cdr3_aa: CASSPLHRAGGETQYF

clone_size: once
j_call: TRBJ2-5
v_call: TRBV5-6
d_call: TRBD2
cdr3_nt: TGTGCCAGCAGCTTGGGCCCTAGCGGGGGAGAGACCCAGTACTTC
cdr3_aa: CASSLGPSGGETQYF

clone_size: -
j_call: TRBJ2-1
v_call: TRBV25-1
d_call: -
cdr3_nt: TGTGCCAGCAGTGTGGCCGGGGTCGATGCCTACAATGAGCAGTTCTTC
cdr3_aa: CASSVAGVDAYNEQFF

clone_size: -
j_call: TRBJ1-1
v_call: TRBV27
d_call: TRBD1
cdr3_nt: TGTGCCAGCAGCGGGACAGGGGGCGCCCGGGGCACTGAAGCTTTCTTT
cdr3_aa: CASSGTGGARGTEAFF

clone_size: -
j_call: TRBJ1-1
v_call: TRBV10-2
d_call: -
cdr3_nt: TGCGCCAGCAGATCGGGGGGATACACTGAAGCTTTCTTT
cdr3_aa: CASRSGGYTEAFF

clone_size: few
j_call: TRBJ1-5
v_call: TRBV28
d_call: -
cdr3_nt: TGTGCCAGCGGAGGGAGCAATCAGCCCCAGCATTTT
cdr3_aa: CASGGSNQPQHF

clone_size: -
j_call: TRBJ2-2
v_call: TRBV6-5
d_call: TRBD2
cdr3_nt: TGTGCCAGCAGTTATAGCGGGAGGGCCGCCGGGGAGCTGTTTTTT
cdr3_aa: CASSYSGRAAGELFF

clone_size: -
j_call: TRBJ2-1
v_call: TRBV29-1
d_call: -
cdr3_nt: TGCAGCGAGGTGGGGGGTGGTGAGCAGTTCTTC
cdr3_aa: CSEVGGGEQFF

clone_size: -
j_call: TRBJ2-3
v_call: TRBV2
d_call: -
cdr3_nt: TGTGCCAGCAGTGAAGTTGGCGGGAGCACAGATACGCAGTATTTT
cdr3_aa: CASSEVGGSTDTQYF

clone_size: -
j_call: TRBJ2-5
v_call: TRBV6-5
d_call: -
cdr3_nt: TGTGCCAGCTCTAAGGACCAAGAGACCCAGTACTTC
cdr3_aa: CASSKDQETQYF

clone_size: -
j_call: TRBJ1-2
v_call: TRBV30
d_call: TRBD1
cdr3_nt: TGTGCCTGGAGTGGGACAGGATCCTATGGCTACACCTTC
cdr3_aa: CAWSGTGSYGYTF

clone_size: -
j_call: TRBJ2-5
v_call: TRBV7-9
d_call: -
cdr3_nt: TGTGCCAGCAGCTTAGGATTGGAGACCCAGTACTTC
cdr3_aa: CASSLGLETQYF

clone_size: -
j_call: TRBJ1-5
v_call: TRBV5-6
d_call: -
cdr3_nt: TGTGCCAGCGTTCGGTCGGGACAAGGGAATCAGCCCCAGCATTTT
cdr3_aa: CASVRSGQGNQPQHF

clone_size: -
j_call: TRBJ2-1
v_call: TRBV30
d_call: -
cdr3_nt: TGTGCCTGGGACTCCGGACAGCCCTACAATGAGCAGTTCTTC
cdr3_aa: CAWDSGQPYNEQFF

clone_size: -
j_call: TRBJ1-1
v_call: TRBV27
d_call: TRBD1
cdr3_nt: TGTGCCAGCAGCCCGGGGACAGGGGGGACTGAAGCTTTCTTT
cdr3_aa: CASSPGTGGTEAFF